This entry features one T cell receptor (beta chain) sequence. Its antigen is undetermined. The ends were cut back, 2 bases at V and 3 bases at J, with 11 bases in the middle. Germline assignment: CDR1 SGHRS and CDR2 YFSETQ. The CDR3 is 15 residues long. The entry originates in a study of glioma-infiltrating T cells after dendritic cell vaccination. Across the whole study: Patients received autologous tumor lysate-pulsed dendritic cell vaccination between 2003 and 2012.

Assay: immunoSEQ multiplex PCR; the TCRdb copy retains only in-frame clones and omits some. The sample contains 65,000 to 90,000 clones, almost 85% of which appear only once. Study findings and constraints: Survival was not directly related to TCR clonality in these patients.

The sequence was collected from a human donor with glioblastoma. The source material was blood, sampled before dendritic cell vaccination. This chain connects TRBV5-1 to TRBJ2-2; the D gene is possibly TRBD2 (7 bases). The DNA of the CDR3 is TGCGCCAGCAGCTTTGCGGGGGCCGACACCGGGGAGCTGTTTTTT. Encoded protein: CASSFAGADTGELFF.